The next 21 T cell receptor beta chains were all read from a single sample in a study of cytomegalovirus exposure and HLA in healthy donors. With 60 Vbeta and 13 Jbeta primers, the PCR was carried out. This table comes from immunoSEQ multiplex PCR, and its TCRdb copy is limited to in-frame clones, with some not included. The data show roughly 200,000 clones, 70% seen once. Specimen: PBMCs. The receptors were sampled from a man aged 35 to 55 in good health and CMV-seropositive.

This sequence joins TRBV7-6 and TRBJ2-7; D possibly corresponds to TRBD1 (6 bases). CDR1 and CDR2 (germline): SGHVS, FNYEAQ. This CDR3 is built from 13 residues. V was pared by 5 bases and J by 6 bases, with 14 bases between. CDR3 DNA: TGTGCCAGCAGCATTGACAGGTCCGGCGAGCAGTACTTC. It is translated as CASSIDRSGEQYF.

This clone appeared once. The CDR3 spells CASSLSGGAADTQYF. The CDR3 DNA reads TGTGCCAGCAGCCTTAGCGGGGGGGCGGCAGATACGCAGTATTTT. The chain recombines TRBV7-9 with TRBJ2-3, with 11 bases aligning to TRBD2. J was trimmed by 4 bases and V by 5 bases; bases with no gene match: 5. Germline loops: CDR1 SEHNR, CDR2 FQNEAQ (reference sequence). The CDR3 length is 15 residues.

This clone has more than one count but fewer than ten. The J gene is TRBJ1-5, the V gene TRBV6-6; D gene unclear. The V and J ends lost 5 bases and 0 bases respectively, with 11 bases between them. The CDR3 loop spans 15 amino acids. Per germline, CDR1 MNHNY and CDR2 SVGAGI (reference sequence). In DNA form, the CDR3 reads TGTGCCAGCAGTCAGTCAATACGTAGCAATCAGCCCCAGCATTTT. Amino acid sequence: CASSQSIRSNQPQHF.

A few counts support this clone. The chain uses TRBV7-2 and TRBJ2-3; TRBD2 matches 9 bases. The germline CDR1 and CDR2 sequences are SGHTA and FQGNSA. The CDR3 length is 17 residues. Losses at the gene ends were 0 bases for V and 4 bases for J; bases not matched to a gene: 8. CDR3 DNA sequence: TGTGCCAGCAGCTTAGCGGGTGGCGGGGGGGGCGCAGATACGCAGTATTTT. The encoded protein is CASSLAGGGGGADTQYF. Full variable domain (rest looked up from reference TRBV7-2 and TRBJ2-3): GAGVSQSPSNKVTEKGKDVELRCDPISGHTALYWYRQSLGQGLEFLIYFQGNSAPDKSGLPSDRFSAERTGGSVSTLTIQRTQQEDSAVYLCASSLAGGGGGADTQYFGPGTRLTVL.

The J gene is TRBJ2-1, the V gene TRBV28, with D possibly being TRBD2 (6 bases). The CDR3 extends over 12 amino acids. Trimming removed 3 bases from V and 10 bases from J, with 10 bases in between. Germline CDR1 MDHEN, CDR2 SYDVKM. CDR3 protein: CASSFAGWEQFF. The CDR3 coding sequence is TGTGCCAGCAGTTTCGCGGGGTGGGAGCAGTTCTTC.

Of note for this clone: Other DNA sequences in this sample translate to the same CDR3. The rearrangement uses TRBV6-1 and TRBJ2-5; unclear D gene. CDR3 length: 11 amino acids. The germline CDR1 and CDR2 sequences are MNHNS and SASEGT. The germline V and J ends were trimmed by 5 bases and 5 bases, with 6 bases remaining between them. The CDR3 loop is CASSYRETQYF. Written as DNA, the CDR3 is TGTGCCAGCAGTTACCGGGAGACCCAGTACTTC.

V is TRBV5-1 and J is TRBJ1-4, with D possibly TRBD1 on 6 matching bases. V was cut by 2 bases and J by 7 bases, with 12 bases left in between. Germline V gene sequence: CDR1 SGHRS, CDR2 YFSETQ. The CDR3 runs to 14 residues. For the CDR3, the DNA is TGCGCCAGCAGCTTTGCACAGGGAAGTGAAAAACTGTTTTTT. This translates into CASSFAQGSEKLFF.

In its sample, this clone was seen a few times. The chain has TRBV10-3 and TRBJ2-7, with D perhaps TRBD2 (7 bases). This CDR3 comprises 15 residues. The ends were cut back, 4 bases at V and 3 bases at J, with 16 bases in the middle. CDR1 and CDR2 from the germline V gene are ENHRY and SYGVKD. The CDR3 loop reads CAISALGGALYEQYF. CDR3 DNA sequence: TGTGCCATCAGTGCCTTAGGGGGGGCTCTCTACGAGCAGTACTTC.

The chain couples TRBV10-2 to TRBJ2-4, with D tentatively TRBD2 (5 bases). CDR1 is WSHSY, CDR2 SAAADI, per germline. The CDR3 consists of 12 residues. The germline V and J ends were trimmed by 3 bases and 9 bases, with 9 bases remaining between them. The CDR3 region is CASSDRGPIQYF. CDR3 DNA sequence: TGCGCCAGCAGTGACCGGGGTCCCATTCAGTACTTC.

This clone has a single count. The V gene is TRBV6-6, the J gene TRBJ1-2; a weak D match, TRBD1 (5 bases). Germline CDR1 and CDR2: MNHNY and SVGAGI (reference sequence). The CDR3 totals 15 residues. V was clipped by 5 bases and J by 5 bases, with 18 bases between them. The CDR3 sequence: CASSLGASTGYGYTF. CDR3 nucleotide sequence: TGTGCCAGCAGTCTAGGGGCGTCAACCGGGTATGGCTACACCTTC.

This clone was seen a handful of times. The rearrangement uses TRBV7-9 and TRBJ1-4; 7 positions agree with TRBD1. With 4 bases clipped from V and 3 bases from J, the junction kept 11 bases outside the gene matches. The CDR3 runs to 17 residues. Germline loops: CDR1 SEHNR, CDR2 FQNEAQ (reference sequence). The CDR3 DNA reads TGTGCCAGCAGCTCCTCTCTGGGGGACAGTCCTAATGAAAAACTGTTTTTT. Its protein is CASSSSLGDSPNEKLFF. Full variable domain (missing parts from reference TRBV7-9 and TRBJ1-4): DTGVSQNPRHKITKRGQNVTFRCDPISEHNRLYWYRQTLGQGPEFLTYFQNEAQLEKSRLLSDRFSAERPKGSFSTLEIQRTEQGDSAMYLCASSSSLGDSPNEKLFFGSGTQLSVL.

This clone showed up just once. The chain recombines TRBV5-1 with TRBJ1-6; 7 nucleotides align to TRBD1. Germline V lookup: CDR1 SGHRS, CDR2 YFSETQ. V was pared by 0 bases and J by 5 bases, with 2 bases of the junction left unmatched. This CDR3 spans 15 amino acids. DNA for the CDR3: TGCGCCAGCAGCTTGGCAGGGGGAGATAATTCACCCCTCCACTTT. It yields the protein CASSLAGGDNSPLHF. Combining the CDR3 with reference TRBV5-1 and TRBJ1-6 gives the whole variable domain KAGVTQTPRYLIKTRGQQVTLSCSPISGHRSVSWYQQTPGQGLQFLFEYFSETQRNKGNFPGRFSGRQFSNSRSEMNVSTLELGDSALYLCASSLAGGDNSPLHFGNGTRLTVT.

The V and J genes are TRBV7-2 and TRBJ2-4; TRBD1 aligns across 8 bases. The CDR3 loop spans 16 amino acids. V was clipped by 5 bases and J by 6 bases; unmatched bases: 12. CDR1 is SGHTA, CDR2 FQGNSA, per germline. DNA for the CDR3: TGTGCCAGCAGCACCAATTACCGGGACAGGAGAAACATTCAGTACTTC. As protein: CASSTNYRDRRNIQYF. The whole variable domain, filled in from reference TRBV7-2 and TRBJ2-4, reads GAGVSQSPSNKVTEKGKDVELRCDPISGHTALYWYRQSLGQGLEFLIYFQGNSAPDKSGLPSDRFSAERTGGSVSTLTIQRTQQEDSAVYLCASSTNYRDRRNIQYFGAGTRLSVL.

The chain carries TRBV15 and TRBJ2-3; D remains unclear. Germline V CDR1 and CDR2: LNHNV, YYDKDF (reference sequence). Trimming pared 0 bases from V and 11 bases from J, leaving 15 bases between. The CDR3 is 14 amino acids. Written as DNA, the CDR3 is TGTGCCACCAGCAGAGACGGCAGACAACTGGTGCAGTATTTT. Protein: CATSRDGRQLVQYF.

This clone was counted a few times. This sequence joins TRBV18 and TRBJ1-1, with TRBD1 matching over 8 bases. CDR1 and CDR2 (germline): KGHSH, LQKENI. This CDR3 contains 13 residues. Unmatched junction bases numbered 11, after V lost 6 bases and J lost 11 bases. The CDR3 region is CASSPDREGLAFF. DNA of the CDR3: TGTGCCAGCTCCCCGGACAGGGAAGGGCTTGCTTTCTTT.

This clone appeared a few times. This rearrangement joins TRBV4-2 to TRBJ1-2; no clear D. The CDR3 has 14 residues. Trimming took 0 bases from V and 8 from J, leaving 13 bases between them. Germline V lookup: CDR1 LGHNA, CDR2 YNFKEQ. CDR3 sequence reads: CASSQDQVVGGYTF. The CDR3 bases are TGTGCCAGCAGCCAAGATCAAGTGGTCGGGGGCTACACCTTC.

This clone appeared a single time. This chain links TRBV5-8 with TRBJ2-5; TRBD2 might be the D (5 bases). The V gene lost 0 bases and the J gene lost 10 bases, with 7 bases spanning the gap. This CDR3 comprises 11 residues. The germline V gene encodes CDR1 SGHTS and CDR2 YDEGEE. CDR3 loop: CASSLAGDQYF. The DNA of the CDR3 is TGTGCCAGCAGCTTGGCCGGGGACCAGTACTTC.

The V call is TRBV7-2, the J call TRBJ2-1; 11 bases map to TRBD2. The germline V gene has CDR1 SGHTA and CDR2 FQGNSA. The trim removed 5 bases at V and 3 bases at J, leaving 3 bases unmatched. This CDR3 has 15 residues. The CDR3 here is CASSQTSGGYNEQFF. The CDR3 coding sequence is TGTGCCAGCAGCCAAACTAGCGGGGGCTACAATGAGCAGTTCTTC.

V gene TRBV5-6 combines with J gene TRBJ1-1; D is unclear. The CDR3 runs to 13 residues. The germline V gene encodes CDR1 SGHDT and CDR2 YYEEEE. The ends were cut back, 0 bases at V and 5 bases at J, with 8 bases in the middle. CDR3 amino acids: CASSLGFSTEAFF. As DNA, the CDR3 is TGTGCCAGCAGCTTGGGGTTTAGTACTGAAGCTTTCTTT.

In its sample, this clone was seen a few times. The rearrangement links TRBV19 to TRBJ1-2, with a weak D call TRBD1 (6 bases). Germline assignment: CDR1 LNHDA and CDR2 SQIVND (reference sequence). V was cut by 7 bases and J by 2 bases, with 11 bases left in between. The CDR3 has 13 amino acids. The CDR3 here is CASIQTGNYGYTF. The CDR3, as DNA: TGTGCCAGTATCCAGACAGGAAACTATGGCTACACCTTC.

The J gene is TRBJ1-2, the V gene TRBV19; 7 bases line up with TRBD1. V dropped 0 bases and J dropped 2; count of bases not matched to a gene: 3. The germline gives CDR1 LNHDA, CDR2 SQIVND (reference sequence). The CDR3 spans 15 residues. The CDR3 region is CASSIEVGQNYGYTF. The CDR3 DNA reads TGTGCCAGTAGTATAGAAGTGGGACAGAACTATGGCTACACCTTC.